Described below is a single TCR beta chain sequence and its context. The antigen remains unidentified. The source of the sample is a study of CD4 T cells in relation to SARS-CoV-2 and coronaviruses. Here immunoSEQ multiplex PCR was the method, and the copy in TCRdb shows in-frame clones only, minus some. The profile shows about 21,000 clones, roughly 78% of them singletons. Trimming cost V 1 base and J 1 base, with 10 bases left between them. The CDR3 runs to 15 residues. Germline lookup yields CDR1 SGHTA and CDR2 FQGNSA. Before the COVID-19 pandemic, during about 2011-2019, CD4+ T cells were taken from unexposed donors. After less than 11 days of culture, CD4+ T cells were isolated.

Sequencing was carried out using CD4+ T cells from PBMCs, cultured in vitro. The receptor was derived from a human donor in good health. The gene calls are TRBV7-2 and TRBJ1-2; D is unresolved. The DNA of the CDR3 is TGTGCCAGCAGCTTAGATTCTTTGGATAACTATGGCTACACCTTC. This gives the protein CASSLDSLDNYGYTF. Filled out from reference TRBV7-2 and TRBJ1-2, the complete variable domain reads GAGVSQSPSNKVTEKGKDVELRCDPISGHTALYWYRQSLGQGLEFLIYFQGNSAPDKSGLPSDRFSAERTGGSVSTLTIQRTQQEDSAVYLCASSLDSLDNYGYTFGSGTRLTVV.